This section outlines one T cell receptor beta chain sequence together with its context. Antigen specificity is unknown. The data were obtained in a study of CD8+CD57+ T cells in acquired aplastic anemia. The wider study: Sorted CD4+ and CD8+ cells yielded 3 to 3.5 ug of DNA on average. Among healthy donors, CD4+ cells averaged about 11 million reads.

The germline gives CDR1 SQVTM, CDR2 ANQGSEA. This CDR3 has 13 residues. Trimming stripped 3 bases from V and 0 bases from J, with 8 bases between. TCR beta VDJ and CDR3 profiles were obtained from a genomic DNA template. A single record per CDR3 protein comes from TCRdb applying MiXCR to the reads. This sample carries about 130,000 distinct CDR3 sequences, 48% of them seen once, and the ten largest clones take under 3%. Study findings and constraints: Patients had around 30 CD8+ CDR3 sequences in common with controls (the shared set). Patients and healthy controls showed no significant CD8+ Simpson's diversity difference.

The genes are TRBV29-1 and TRBJ1-1; D gene unclear. The sample was sorted CD4+, CD8+, or CD8+CD57+ T cells (not recorded which) from PBMCs. The sequence was obtained from a human donor in good health, serving as a control. The chain's CDR3 is CSVESSMNTEAFF. In nucleotides, the CDR3 is TGCAGCGTTGAGAGCTCTATGAACACTGAAGCTTTCTTT.